The rows below give T cell receptor beta chains drawn from one sample of a study of somatic mutations in cytotoxic T cells in rheumatoid arthritis. The method was immunoSEQ multiplex PCR; TCRdb's version includes in-frame clones alone and lacks a portion of them. The repertoire includes 14,000 or so clones, about 69% of them detected once, and 11% to 15% sits in the top ten. Sequenced: CD8+ T cells sorted from blood. These TCRs come from an adult with rheumatoid arthritis. Both conserved end residues are part of each CDR3. Fields, in order: J gene, V gene, D gene, clone size, CDR3 DNA, CDR3 protein. D genes are given only for firm matches. Size tells how often a clone was seen (once, few, many) or the class of an expanded clone, and some rows leave it out.

TRBJ2-1,TRBV27,.,.,TGTGCCAGCAGTTTATTAATAGCGTTCGGTGAGCAGTTCTTC,CASSLLIAFGEQFF
TRBJ2-2,TRBV15,.,.,TGTGCCACCAGCAGCGGGGAAGTCAACACCGGGGAGCTGTTTTTT,CATSSGEVNTGELFF
TRBJ2-3,TRBV9,TRBD1,once,TGTGCCAGCAGCGAAATCTCTGCGGGACAGGGTCGGACAGATACGCAGTATTTT,CASSEISAGQGRTDTQYF
TRBJ1-1,TRBV4-1,.,few,TGCGCCAGCAGCCAAACGGGGAGTTGGAACACTGAAGCTTTCTTT,CASSQTGSWNTEAFF
TRBJ2-2,TRBV5-6,TRBD2,once,TGTGCCAGCAGCTTGGAGGGACTAGCGGGGGTAACCGGGGAGCTGTTTTTT,CASSLEGLAGVTGELFF
TRBJ2-2,TRBV6-5,.,medium-sized,TGTGCCAGCAGTTACATAAGGGGCGGGGAGCTGTTTTTT,CASSYIRGGELFF
TRBJ2-7,TRBV5-6,.,.,TGTGCCACCAAGGACTCAAGCTCCTACGAGCAGTACTTC,CATKDSSSYEQYF
TRBJ1-4,TRBV18,TRBD1,.,TGTGCCAGCTCACCACCGGTTGGGACAGGAGGGGAAAAACTGTTTTTT,CASSPPVGTGGEKLFF
TRBJ2-1,TRBV29-1,TRBD1,.,TGCAGCGTCACCTTCGGGACAGGCTACAATGAGCAGTTCTTC,CSVTFGTGYNEQFF
TRBJ2-3,TRBV9,.,once,TGTGCCAGCAGCCCTCAGGACGATACGCAGTATTTT,CASSPQDDTQYF
TRBJ1-6,TRBV5-8,TRBD1,few,TGTGCCAGCAGCATGAGGACAGGACATAATTCACCCCTCCACTTT,CASSMRTGHNSPLHF
TRBJ1-5,TRBV27,.,.,TGTGCCAGCAGTTTCCCAAGGGGGGGCGAAACGGGACATAGCAATCAGCCCCAGCATTTT,CASSFPRGGETGHSNQPQHF
TRBJ2-5,TRBV27,TRBD1,.,TGTGCCAGCAGTTTACAGGGGGCAGAGACCCAGTACTTC,CASSLQGAETQYF
TRBJ1-1,TRBV5-1,.,few,TGCGCCAGCAGCCTCGGGATCGGGTGGACTGAAGCTTTCTTT,CASSLGIGWTEAFF
TRBJ1-4,TRBV5-8,TRBD1,.,TGTGCCAGCAGTTCCGGGACAGGGGGTTATGAAAAACTGTTTTTT,CASSSGTGGYEKLFF
TRBJ1-1,TRBV27,.,.,TGTGCCAGCAGCAGTTTCATGTATTTTGCTGAAGCTTTCTTT,CASSSFMYFAEAFF
TRBJ2-7,TRBV7-2,TRBD2,.,TGTGCCAGCAGCCAAGACAGACTAGCGGGGGTCTACGAGCAGTACTTC,CASSQDRLAGVYEQYF
TRBJ2-5,TRBV7-9,TRBD1,.,TGTGCCAGCAGCCCTAGACAGGGATGGGAGACCCAGTACTTC,CASSPRQGWETQYF